A selection of T cell receptor beta chains follows, all from one sample in a study of T-cell reconstitution after alpha-beta-depleted transplantation in children. TCRdb re-analysed the PCR reads in MiXCR, keeping a single row per CDR3 protein. The sample lists approximately 350,000 distinct CDR3 sequences, around a tenth seen once, with under 3% in the top ten. The source was PBMCs from the stem cell graft donor, collected from the stem cell graft. These TCRs come from a human donor who donated a stem cell graft to a child with acute lymphoblastic leukemia. CDR3s include the opening cysteine and the closing phenylalanine or tryptophan. A D gene is named only where the DNA matches it firmly. Expanded clones get a size class; other rows say once, few or many, or leave the size out.

- | TRBJ2-2 | TRBV30 | - | TGTGCCTGGAGACAGAGGACGGACACCGGGGAGCTGTTTTTT | CAWRQRTDTGELFF
- | TRBJ1-1 | TRBV9 | few | TGTGCCAGCAGCGTAGGGGTAACCACTGAAGCTTTCTTT | CASSVGVTTEAFF
TRBD1 | TRBJ2-1 | TRBV12-3/TRBV12-4 | many | TGTGCCAGCAGCCAAATGGGGACAGGGACGGTCAATGAGCAGTTCTTC | CASSQMGTGTVNEQFF
- | TRBJ1-6 | TRBV27 | - | TGTGCCAGCAGACTGCAGGGTTATAATTCACCCCTCCACTTT | CASRLQGYNSPLHF
TRBD1 | TRBJ1-5 | TRBV20-1 | - | TGCAGTGCTAGAGAGTCGGACAGGGGAGCGAATCAGCCCCAGCATTTT | CSARESDRGANQPQHF
- | TRBJ1-6 | TRBV9 | few | TGTGCCAGCAGCGTTAGGGGCAGTTCACCCCTCCACTTT | CASSVRGSSPLHF
- | TRBJ2-3 | TRBV7-9 | few | TGTGCCAGCAGCTTCTTGGGGCCTAGCACAGATACGCAGTATTTT | CASSFLGPSTDTQYF
- | TRBJ2-1 | TRBV7-9 | - | TGTGCCAGCAGCTTAGAAATAGGCGAGCAGTTCTTC | CASSLEIGEQFF
- | TRBJ2-7 | TRBV29-1 | - | TGCAGCGTTGCAAAGGACAGCATCTACGAGCAGTACTTC | CSVAKDSIYEQYF
TRBD1 | TRBJ2-1 | TRBV7-8 | many | TGTGCCAGCAGACCTTGGGACAGACTCTCCTACAATGAGCAGTTCTTC | CASRPWDRLSYNEQFF
- | TRBJ1-1 | TRBV27 | - | TGTGCCAGCAGTTCCGCTGTGGGAATGAACACTGAAGCTTTCTTT | CASSSAVGMNTEAFF
- | TRBJ2-3 | TRBV20-1 | many | TGCAGTGCTACACGGGACCTCAGCACAGATACGCAGTATTTT | CSATRDLSTDTQYF
- | TRBJ1-2 | TRBV12-3/TRBV12-4 | - | TGTGCCAGCAGCCCCACAGGGATTGGACTCAACTATGGCTACACCTTC | CASSPTGIGLNYGYTF
- | TRBJ2-1 | TRBV19 | many | TGTGCCAGTAGTATGACAGAGGCCAATGAGCAGTTCTTC | CASSMTEANEQFF
- | TRBJ1-2 | TRBV4-3 | few | TGCGCCAGCAGCCAAGACGGGACTTTGGACTATGGCTACACCTTC | CASSQDGTLDYGYTF
- | TRBJ2-7 | TRBV27 | many | TGTGCCAGCAGTTTACGACCCTACTCCTACGAGCAGTACTTC | CASSLRPYSYEQYF
TRBD1 | TRBJ2-2 | TRBV20-1 | - | TGCAGTGCTCGGACAGGGTCACGCACCGGGGAGCTGTTTTTT | CSARTGSRTGELFF
- | TRBJ2-3 | TRBV11-2 | many | TGTGCCAGCAGCTTCTACGGGACTTACACAGATACGCAGTATTTT | CASSFYGTYTDTQYF
- | TRBJ1-5 | TRBV27 | few | TGTGCCAGCAGTTTAATGGGGCTACATCAGCCCCAGCATTTT | CASSLMGLHQPQHF
- | TRBJ2-7 | TRBV29-1 | few | TGCAGCGTTGAAGTCCCCAGTCTCTACGAGCAGTACTTC | CSVEVPSLYEQYF
- | TRBJ1-3 | TRBV7-4 | - | TGTGCCAGCAGCCCCCGGGCGCAGTACTCTGGAAACACCATATATTTT | CASSPRAQYSGNTIYF
TRBD1 | TRBJ1-5 | TRBV3-1 | many | TGTGCCAGCAGCCAAGGGGCAGGGGGGCACTTAAGCAATCAGCCCCAGCATTTT | CASSQGAGGHLSNQPQHF
- | TRBJ2-7 | TRBV19 | - | TGTGCCAGTAGTATGATAGCTCAGAGGTCCAACGAGCAGTACTTC | CASSMIAQRSNEQYF
- | TRBJ2-5 | TRBV28 | many | TGTGCCAGCAGTTTAGCCTCAGGGAGGGAGACCCAGTACTTC | CASSLASGRETQYF
TRBD2 | TRBJ2-1 | TRBV20-1 | many | TGCAGTGCGATCGGGACTAGTCGCAATGAGCAGTTCTTC | CSAIGTSRNEQFF
TRBD2 | TRBJ2-5 | TRBV27 | many | TGTGCCAGCAGTTTCTCGTCTAGCGGGGTGGAAGAGACCCAGTACTTC | CASSFSSSGVEETQYF
TRBD1 | TRBJ1-6 | TRBV27 | few | TGTGCCAGCAAGAATGACAGGGTGTATAATTCACCCCTCCACTTT | CASKNDRVYNSPLHF
- | TRBJ1-3 | TRBV7-8 | few | TGTGCCAGCAGCTTAAGGGGCGGGACGGGCTCTGCTGGAAACACCATATATTTT | CASSLRGGTGSAGNTIYF
TRBD1 | TRBJ1-4 | TRBV7-9 | - | TGTGCCAGCAGCTTAGGGGACAGGGAACTGTTTTTT | CASSLGDRELFF
TRBD2 | TRBJ2-1 | TRBV20-1 | - | TGCAGTGCTAGGGGACTAGCGGGGGATGAGCAGTTCTTC | CSARGLAGDEQFF
TRBD1 | TRBJ1-2 | TRBV7-9 | few | TGTGCCAGCAGCTCTGGCCCGACAGGGCGAAACGGCTACACCTTC | CASSSGPTGRNGYTF
- | TRBJ1-1 | TRBV27 | few | TGTGCCAGTAAAGTCGGGCAGAACACTGAAGCTTTCTTT | CASKVGQNTEAFF
- | TRBJ1-4 | TRBV7-8 | few | TGTGCCAGCAGCTTAGGCCCGGGGCCGTCCGCGGGGGAAAAACTGTTTTTT | CASSLGPGPSAGEKLFF
- | TRBJ1-1 | TRBV6-5 | few | TGTGCCAGCAGTTACTCGATGGGGAACACTGAAGCTTTCTTT | CASSYSMGNTEAFF
TRBD2 | TRBJ2-1 | TRBV7-3 | - | TGTGCCAGCAGCCCCGCTAGCGGGATGTGGAATGAGCAGTTCTTC | CASSPASGMWNEQFF
TRBD2 | TRBJ2-5 | TRBV20-1 | many | TGCAGTGCTAGAGAGGCAGGGAGGGTAGAGACCCAGTACTTC | CSAREAGRVETQYF
- | TRBJ2-1 | TRBV3-1 | few | TGTGCCAGCAGCCAAGATGATAGGACGCCCTACAATGAGCAGTTCTTC | CASSQDDRTPYNEQFF
TRBD2 | TRBJ2-1 | TRBV4-2 | few | TGTGCCAGCAGCCAAGCCTTCCGCTCGAGCGGGAGAGACAATGAGCAGTTCTTC | CASSQAFRSSGRDNEQFF
- | TRBJ2-6 | TRBV29-1 | - | TGCAGCGTTGATACTGGGGCCAACGTCCTGACTTTC | CSVDTGANVLTF
- | TRBJ1-5 | TRBV28 | many | TGTGCCAGCAGTTTAGAGGGCAGAACGCGCAATCAGCCCCAGCATTTT | CASSLEGRTRNQPQHF
- | TRBJ2-1 | TRBV25-1 | few | TGTGCCAGCAGTGAAGGACGATCCGCCTACAATGAGCAGTTCTTC | CASSEGRSAYNEQFF
TRBD2 | TRBJ2-7 | TRBV12-3/TRBV12-4 | few | TGTGCCAGCAGTTCCATTAGCGGGAGGCCCCCAAATAACTACGAGCAGTACTTC | CASSSISGRPPNNYEQYF
- | TRBJ1-2 | TRBV4-2 | few | TGTGCCAGCAGCCGGGGCGGGGCAGAGTATGGCTACACCTTC | CASSRGGAEYGYTF
- | TRBJ1-2 | TRBV5-1 | - | TGCGCCAGCAGCTCGGACATGGGCTATGTCTACACCTTC | CASSSDMGYVYTF
- | TRBJ2-7 | TRBV11-1 | - | TGTGCCAGCAGCTTAAGCTCTTGGGGCCGGGACACCTCCTCCTACGAGCAGTACTTC | CASSLSSWGRDTSSYEQYF